Given below is one T cell receptor beta chain in context. Its specificity is not known. The record originates from a study of Ad26.COV2.S vaccination and SARS-CoV-2 variants. Study-level information: Ad26.COV2.S given intramuscularly, once or twice 56 days apart. Study findings and constraints: Measurements of TCR breadth and depth may have given underestimates of the total T cell responses.

Using immunoSEQ multiplex PCR, the repertoire was profiled, and TCRdb retains in-frame clones only, with some absent. The sample lists about 470,000 clones; around 90% were seen once. Treatment described: 15 to 20 received Ad26.COV2.S at low or high dose, single or two shots; 5 received placebo; per-sample allocation not given. Collection of the samples took place on day 63 after the first injection of vaccine or placebo. Expressing Wuhan-strain SARS-CoV-2 spike, an Ad26 vector served as the vaccine. The material sequenced was peripheral blood, taken in a trial of Ad26.COV2.S vaccine versus placebo. The source is a person aged 18-65 years who received the Ad26.COV2.S COVID-19 vaccine or a placebo.

This CDR3 is CASSVGQANTEAFF. The CDR3, as DNA: TGTGCCAGCAGCGTAGGACAGGCGAACACTGAAGCTTTCTTT. The chain carries TRBV9 and TRBJ1-1; D possibly corresponds to TRBD1 (6 bases). The CDR3 totals 14 residues. The germline CDR1 and CDR2 sequences are SGDLS and YYNGEE. The V and J ends lost 0 bases and 1 base respectively, with 7 bases between them.